This T cell receptor beta chain came from a study of blood T cells in healthy people across ages. The ends lost 1 base at V and 5 bases at J; junction bases unmatched: 8. This CDR3 comprises 16 residues. The second PCR ran about 6 to 12 cycles with a sample-barcoded 5' primer and J-beta primers. MiXCR, applied by TCRdb to the 5' RACE reads, yields one record per CDR3 protein. The table lists approximately 1,100,000 distinct CDR3 sequences, roughly 45% of them singletons, with approximately 20% in the top ten. The TCR originated in a woman aged 60 to 75 in good health. This chain connects TRBV12-3 or TRBV12-4 to TRBJ2-7; 10 bases are a match to TRBD2. The sequencing sample was made of blood. The CDR3 region is CASSLGASGRGDEQYF. The CDR3 bases are TGTGCCAGCAGTTTAGGAGCTAGCGGGAGAGGCGACGAGCAGTACTTC.